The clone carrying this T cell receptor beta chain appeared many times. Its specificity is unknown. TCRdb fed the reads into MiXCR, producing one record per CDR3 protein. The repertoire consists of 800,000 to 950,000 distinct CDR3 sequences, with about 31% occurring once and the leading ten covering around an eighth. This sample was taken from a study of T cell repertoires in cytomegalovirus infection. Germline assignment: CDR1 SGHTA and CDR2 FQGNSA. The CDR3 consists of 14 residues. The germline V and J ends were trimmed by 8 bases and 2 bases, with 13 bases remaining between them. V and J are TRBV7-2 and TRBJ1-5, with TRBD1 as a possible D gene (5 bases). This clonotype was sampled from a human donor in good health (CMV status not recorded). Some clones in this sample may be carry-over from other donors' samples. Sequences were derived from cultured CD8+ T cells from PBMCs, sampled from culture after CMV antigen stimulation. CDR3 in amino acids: CASSEPTGNQPQHF. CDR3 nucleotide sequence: TGTGCCAGCTCAGAACCGACAGGCAATCAGCCCCAGCATTTT.